The sample holds many counts of the clone carrying this T cell receptor (beta chain). Its specificity is unknown. MiXCR, applied by TCRdb to the 5' RACE reads, yields one record per CDR3 protein. The repertoire includes approximately 670,000 distinct CDR3 sequences, 5.5% to 7.5% of them detected once, and about 1.8% sits in the top ten. This entry comes from a study of identical twins. Whole-study results and caveats: Excess sharing between twins was weaker in beta out-of-frame sequences. Fewer insertions were carried by abundant cord blood beta clonotypes, but none was seen in memory repertoires. One should note that invariant MAIT and iNKT cells could partly confound zero-insertion analyses.

The specimen sequenced was naive T cells sorted from blood. The TCR sequence derives from a man younger than 35 in good health.

In DNA, the CDR3 is TGCGCCAGCAGCCAGGGGACAGGTTTCTATGGCTACACCTTC. This translates into CASSQGTGFYGYTF. The rearrangement links TRBV5-1 to TRBJ1-2; 8 nucleotides match TRBD1. Germline V gene sequence: CDR1 SGHRS, CDR2 YFSETQ. This CDR3 region has 14 residues. Losses at the gene ends were 4 bases for V and 4 bases for J; bases not matched to a gene: 6.